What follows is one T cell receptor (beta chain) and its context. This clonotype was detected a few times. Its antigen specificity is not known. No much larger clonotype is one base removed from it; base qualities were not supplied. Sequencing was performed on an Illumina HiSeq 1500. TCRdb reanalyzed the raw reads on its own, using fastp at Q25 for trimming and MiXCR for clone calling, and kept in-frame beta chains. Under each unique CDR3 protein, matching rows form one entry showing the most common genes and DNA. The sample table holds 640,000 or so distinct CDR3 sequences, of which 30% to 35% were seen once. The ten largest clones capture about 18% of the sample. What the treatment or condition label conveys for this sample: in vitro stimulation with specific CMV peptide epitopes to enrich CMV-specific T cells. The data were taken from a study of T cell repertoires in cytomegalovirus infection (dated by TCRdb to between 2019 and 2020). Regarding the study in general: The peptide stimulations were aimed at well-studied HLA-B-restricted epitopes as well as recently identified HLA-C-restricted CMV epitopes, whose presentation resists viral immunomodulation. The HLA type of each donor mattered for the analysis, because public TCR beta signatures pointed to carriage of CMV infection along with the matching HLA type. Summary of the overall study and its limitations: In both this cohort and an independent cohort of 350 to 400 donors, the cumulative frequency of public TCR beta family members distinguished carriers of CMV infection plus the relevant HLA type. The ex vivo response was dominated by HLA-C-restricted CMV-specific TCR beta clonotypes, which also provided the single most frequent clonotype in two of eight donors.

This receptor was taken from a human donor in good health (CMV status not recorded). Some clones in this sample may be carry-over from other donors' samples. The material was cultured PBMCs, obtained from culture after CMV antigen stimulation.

The nucleotides read TGTGCCAGTAGTATACAAAATCAGCCCCAGCATTTT. This translates into CASSIQNQPQHF. The V and J genes are TRBV19 and TRBJ1-5; no D segment can be confidently identified. As encoded in the germline V gene (reference sequence), CDR1 is LNHDA while CDR2 is SQIVND. The junction shows trimming of 2 bases on V and 4 bases on J, plus 3 bases between the germline ends. Measured from the cysteine to the phenylalanine, the CDR3 is 12 residues long. Just CDR3 DNA is preserved here, 36 bases in frame from base 1.